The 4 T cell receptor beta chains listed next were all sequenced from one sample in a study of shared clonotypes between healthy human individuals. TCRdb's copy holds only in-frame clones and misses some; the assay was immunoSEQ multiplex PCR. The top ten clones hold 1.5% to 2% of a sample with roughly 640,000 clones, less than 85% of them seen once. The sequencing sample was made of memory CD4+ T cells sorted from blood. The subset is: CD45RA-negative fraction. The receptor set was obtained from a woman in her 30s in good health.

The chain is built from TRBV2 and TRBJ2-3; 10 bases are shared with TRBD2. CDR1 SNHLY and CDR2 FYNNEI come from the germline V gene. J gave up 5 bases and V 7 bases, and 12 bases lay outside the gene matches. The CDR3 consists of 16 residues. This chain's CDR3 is CASTRTTSGAVDTQYF. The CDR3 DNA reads TGTGCCAGCACCCGGACCACTAGCGGGGCGGTAGATACGCAGTATTTT.

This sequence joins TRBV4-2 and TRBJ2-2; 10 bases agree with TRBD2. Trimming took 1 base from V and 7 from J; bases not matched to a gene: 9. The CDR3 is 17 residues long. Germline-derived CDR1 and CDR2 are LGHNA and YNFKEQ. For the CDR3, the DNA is TGTGCCAGCAGCCAAGGAGGTAGCGGGAGGAGGTACGGGGAGCTGTTTTTT. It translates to CASSQGGSGRRYGELFF.

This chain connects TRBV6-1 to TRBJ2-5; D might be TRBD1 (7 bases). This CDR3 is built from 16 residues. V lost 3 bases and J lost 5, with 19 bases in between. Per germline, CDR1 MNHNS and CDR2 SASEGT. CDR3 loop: CASSDPDRVGGETQYF. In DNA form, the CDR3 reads TGTGCCAGCAGTGATCCTGACAGGGTCGGAGGGGAGACCCAGTACTTC.

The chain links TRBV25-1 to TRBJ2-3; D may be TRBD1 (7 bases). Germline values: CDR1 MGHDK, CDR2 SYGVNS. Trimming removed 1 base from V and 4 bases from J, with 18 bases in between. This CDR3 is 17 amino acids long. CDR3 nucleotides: TGTGCCAGCAGTGAATCGAACAGGGGCCCGGGGGCAGATACGCAGTATTTT. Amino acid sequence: CASSESNRGPGADTQYF.